The sequence of this T cell receptor beta chain was determined in a study of T cell responses to AZD1222 COVID-19 vaccine. In the study overall: Analysis merged second doses at about 4 or about 12 weeks.

Notes on the study in general: Possibly, clonal diversity was underestimated; donors were largely white British and included more females. Two AZD1222 doses significantly raised spike-specific TCR breadth and depth over controls. Repertoire samples came only from after the peak T cell response.

The CDR3 covers 14 residues. Germline V lookup: CDR1 SGHRS, CDR2 YFSETQ. V was shortened by 0 bases and J by 8 bases, with 14 bases between the two germline ends. This clone occurred once. The antigen is unknown. The assay was immunoSEQ multiplex PCR, and TCRdb's table has in-frame clones only and misses some. The data contain 150,000 to 200,000 clones, approximately 90% of them singletons. The chain joins TRBV5-1 to TRBJ1-2, with D possibly TRBD1 on 6 matching bases. This TCR was recovered from an adult in good health. Source: peripheral blood, taken on day 0 of AZD1222 vaccination. The CDR3 reads CASSLVGGDKGYTF. CDR3 sequence (DNA): TGCGCCAGCAGCTTGGTAGGGGGAGACAAGGGCTACACCTTC.